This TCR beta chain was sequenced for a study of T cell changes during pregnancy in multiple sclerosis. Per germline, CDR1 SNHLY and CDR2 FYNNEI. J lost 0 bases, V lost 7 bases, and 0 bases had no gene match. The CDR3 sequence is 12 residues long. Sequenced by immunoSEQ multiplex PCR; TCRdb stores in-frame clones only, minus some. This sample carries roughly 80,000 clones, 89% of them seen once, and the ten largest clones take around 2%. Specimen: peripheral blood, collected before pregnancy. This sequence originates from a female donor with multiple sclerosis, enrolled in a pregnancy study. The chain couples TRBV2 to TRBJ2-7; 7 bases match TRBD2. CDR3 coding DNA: TGTGCCAGCACGGGGGGCTCCTACGAGCAGTACTTC. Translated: CASTGGSYEQYF.